The T cell receptor (beta chain) under discussion was sequenced for a study of shared clonotypes between healthy human individuals. Whole-study findings and limits: Generally, estimated richness proved larger in naive subsets than it did in memory subsets.

Using immunoSEQ multiplex PCR, the repertoire was profiled, and TCRdb retains in-frame clones only, with some absent. Altogether about 600,000 clones are present, around 97% being singletons, with the ten largest covering about 0.06%. Germline V gene data show CDR1 as SNHLY and CDR2 as FYNNEI. The CDR3 is 17 residues long. The V gene lost 6 bases and the J gene lost 4 bases, with 23 bases spanning the gap. With respect to this clone: Its antigen is not identified.

V usage is TRBV2 and J usage is TRBJ2-3; D could derive from TRBD1 or TRBD2 (7 bases each). Sequenced input: naive CD4+ T cells sorted from blood. Subset indicated: CD45RA+ positively selected. The TCR originated in a woman aged 25 to 39 in good health. CDR3 in DNA: TGTGCCAGCAGCCACTCAGGGGGAGTGGCGGGAGCAGATACGCAGTATTTT. The encoded protein is CASSHSGGVAGADTQYF.